This note documents a single T cell receptor (beta chain) sequence. TCRdb passed the 5' RACE reads through MiXCR, listing each CDR3 protein once. Counted here are hundreds of thousands of distinct CDR3 sequences, under 8.5% occurring once; the ten biggest clones make up about 20%. These data are taken from a study of T-cell memory formation after mild COVID-19. The CDR3 consists of 15 residues. The trim removed 4 bases at V and 4 bases at J, leaving 8 bases unmatched. The germline CDR1 and CDR2 sequences are SGHRS and YFSETQ. Source material: PBMCs or a T cell subset sorted from them (not recorded which). The V and J genes are TRBV5-1 and TRBJ2-3, with 8 bases fitting TRBD1. This TCR came from a man aged 18 to 29 who had mild COVID-19 (a few samples of this study predate the infection). Cell type and time point are not known. Here the CDR3 reads CASSPTGDSADTQYF. As DNA, the CDR3 is TGCGCCAGCAGCCCGACAGGGGATAGTGCAGATACGCAGTATTTT.